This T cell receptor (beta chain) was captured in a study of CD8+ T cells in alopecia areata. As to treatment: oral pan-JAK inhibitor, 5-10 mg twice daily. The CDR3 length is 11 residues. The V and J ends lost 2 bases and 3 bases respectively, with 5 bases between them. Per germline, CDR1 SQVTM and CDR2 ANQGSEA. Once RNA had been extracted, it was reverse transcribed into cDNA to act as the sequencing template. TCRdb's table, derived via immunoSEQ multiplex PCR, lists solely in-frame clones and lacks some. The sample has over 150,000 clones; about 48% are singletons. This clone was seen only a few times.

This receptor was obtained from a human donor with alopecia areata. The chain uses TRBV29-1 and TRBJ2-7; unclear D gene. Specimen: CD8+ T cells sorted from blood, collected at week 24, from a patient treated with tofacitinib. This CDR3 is CSVEFDYEQYF. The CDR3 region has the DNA TGCAGCGTTGAATTCGACTACGAGCAGTACTTC.